What follows are 26 T cell receptor beta chains derived from one specimen sequenced in a study of molecular identifiers for immune sequencing clone quantification. TCRdb ran MiXCR on the PCR reads and lists one entry per CDR3 protein. The table lists about 12,000 distinct CDR3 sequences, under 20% of them singletons. Sequences were obtained from naive CD8+ T cells from blood, with Jurkat cell RNA spiked in. Noted subset: FACS-sorted CD8+CD4-CCR7+CD45RA+ naive T cells. The receptor source for this set is a human donor in good health. Some libraries in this study had Jurkat cell RNA spiked in.

This clonotype is classed as medium-sized. V usage is TRBV7-9 and J usage is TRBJ2-3; TRBD2 aligns across 7 bases. This CDR3 comprises 15 residues. The junction had 11 bases not matched to a gene; V was cut back by 6 bases and J by 5 bases. The germline V gene has CDR1 SEHNR and CDR2 FQNEAQ (reference sequence). The CDR3 DNA reads TGTGCCAGCAGGGAAGTACTAGCGATCGGAGATACGCAGTATTTT. It specifies CASREVLAIGDTQYF.

This sequence joins TRBV29-1 and TRBJ2-4; D gene unclear. Trimming left V 1 base short and J 8 bases short, with 18 bases between. The CDR3 is 15 amino acids. Germline assignment: CDR1 SQVTM and CDR2 ANQGSEA. This chain's CDR3 is CSVEVLQRAKDIQYF. The CDR3 DNA reads TGCAGCGTTGAAGTGTTGCAGAGAGCCAAGGACATTCAGTACTTC.

This clonotype is labeled as medium-sized. The chain links TRBV10-3 to TRBJ2-3; D assignment may be TRBD1 or TRBD2 (5 bases each). The CDR3 sequence is 14 residues long. V was shortened by 4 bases and J by 2 bases, with 10 bases between the two germline ends. Germline V gene data show CDR1 as ENHRY and CDR2 as SYGVKD. This chain's CDR3 is CAISAGANTDTQYF. CDR3 sequence (DNA): TGTGCCATCAGTGCCGGGGCTAACACAGATACGCAGTATTTT.

This clonotype came up many times. The rearrangement links TRBV28 to TRBJ2-7, with D maybe TRBD1 (5 bases). Germline V gives CDR1 MDHEN, CDR2 SYDVKM. V shed 5 bases and J shed 5 bases, with 22 bases lying between them. There are 16 residues in the CDR3. The CDR3 loop reads CASSPLTRTFPHEQYF. DNA for the CDR3: TGTGCCAGCAGTCCCCTAACAAGGACATTTCCACACGAGCAGTACTTC.

This clonotype is deemed medium-sized. The CDR3 nucleotides are TGCGCCAGCAGGCTCGGGAGGGCCCGCACAGATACGCAGTATTTT. Amino acids: CASRLGRARTDTQYF. The chain employs TRBV23-1 and TRBJ2-3; 8 nucleotides match TRBD2. TRBV23-1 is an open reading frame whose function is uncertain. The trim removed 6 bases at V and 1 base at J, leaving 6 bases unmatched. This CDR3 region has 15 residues.

A remark on this clonotype: A much larger clone is a single base away; this may be a read error. This chain connects TRBV7-3 to TRBJ2-7; D gene unclear. The V end lost 0 bases, the J end lost 9 bases, and 12 bases lay between the germline ends. CDR3 length: 13 residues. Germline CDR1 and CDR2: SGHTA and FQGTGA. CDR3 sequence reads: CASSLTPSHGQYF. CDR3 sequence (DNA): TGTGCCAGCAGCTTAACACCCTCACACGGGCAGTACTTC.

This clonotype showed up many times. V is TRBV7-9 and J is TRBJ1-6, with D unresolved. Germline V gene sequence: CDR1 SEHNR, CDR2 FQNEAQ (reference sequence). This CDR3 spans 14 amino acids. Trimming cost V 5 bases and J 9 bases, with 14 bases left between them. The CDR3 reads CASSHSPLTSPLHF. CDR3 DNA: TGTGCCAGCAGCCACAGCCCGCTGACTTCACCCCTCCACTTT.

This clonotype was recorded at least ten times. The genes are TRBV29-1 and TRBJ2-1; D not resolved. Germline V gives CDR1 SQVTM, CDR2 ANQGSEA. With 1 base removed from V and 0 bases from J, the gap between germline ends came to 7 bases. CDR3 size: 14 residues. CDR3 loop: CSVEVPPSYNEQFF. CDR3 in DNA: TGCAGCGTTGAAGTCCCGCCCTCCTACAATGAGCAGTTCTTC.

This clonotype was seen more than once but under ten times. The V gene is TRBV7-6, the J gene TRBJ2-7; D is perhaps TRBD2 (6 bases). Germline V lookup: CDR1 SGHVS, CDR2 FNYEAQ. V was pared by 2 bases and J by 3 bases, with 8 bases between. The CDR3 contains 13 residues. In DNA form, the CDR3 reads TGTGCCAGCAGCTTAAACGGGGGCTACGAGCAGTACTTC. Protein: CASSLNGGYEQYF.

Sample share makes this clonotype medium-sized. The chain recombines TRBV20-1 with TRBJ2-1; D possibly corresponds to TRBD2 (5 bases). The CDR3 is 15 amino acids. Germline V lookup: CDR1 DFQATT, CDR2 SNEGSKA (reference sequence). Deletions cut 4 bases from V and 9 bases from J, with 22 bases between. CDR3 DNA: TGCAGTGCTACCCGCCCCGGGGTAGACCCTATTGAGCAGTTCTTC. This codes for CSATRPGVDPIEQFF.

Notes on this clonotype: Since a much larger clone is just one base distant, this may be a read error. The chain has TRBV11-3 and TRBJ1-1; 11 bases match TRBD1. Germline V gene lookup returns CDR1 SGHNT and CDR2 YENEEA. Trimming at V came to 4 bases and at J to 5 bases, leaving 3 bases not matched to a gene. The CDR3 extends over 14 amino acids. The CDR3 spells CASSSDRGRTEAFF. CDR3 sequence (DNA): TGTGCCAGCAGCTCGGACAGGGGGCGAACTGAAGCTTTCTTT. The full variable domain, its missing parts supplied by reference TRBV11-3 and TRBJ1-1, is EAGVVQSPRYKIIEKKQPVAFWCNPISGHNTLYWYLQNLGQGPELLIRYENEEAVDDSQLPKDRFSAERLKGVDSTLKIQPAELGDSAVYLCASSSDRGRTEAFFGQGTRLTVV.

In its sample, this clonotype is medium-sized (0.01 to 0.1%). The genes are TRBV4-1 and TRBJ1-2, with 8 bases identical to TRBD1. J gave up 4 bases and V 0 bases, and 4 bases lay outside the gene matches. The CDR3 sequence is 15 residues long. Germline V gene sequence: CDR1 MGHRA, CDR2 YSYEKL. The CDR3 sequence is CASSQDEGQAYGYTF. The CDR3 coding sequence is TGCGCCAGCAGCCAAGATGAGGGACAGGCCTATGGCTACACCTTC.

This chain uses TRBV4-1 with TRBJ2-5, with unresolved D. This CDR3 contains 15 residues. Germline V gene sequence: CDR1 MGHRA, CDR2 YSYEKL. V was cut by 4 bases and J by 0 bases, with 12 bases left in between. The chain's CDR3 is CASSPRLEDQETQYF. CDR3 bases: TGCGCCAGCAGCCCCCGCCTAGAGGACCAAGAGACCCAGTACTTC.

This clonotype is medium-sized (0.01 to 0.1%) by share. The CDR3 here is CSPQGLGEDYYGYTF. CDR3 DNA sequence: TGCAGCCCTCAAGGGCTAGGGGAAGATTACTATGGCTACACCTTC. This chain uses TRBV29-1 with TRBJ1-2; a weak D match, TRBD1 (5 bases). The CDR3 is 15 amino acids. Germline V gives CDR1 SQVTM, CDR2 ANQGSEA. Trimming removed 8 bases from V and 3 bases from J, with 22 bases in between. Drawing the rest from reference TRBV29-1 and TRBJ1-2, the complete variable domain is SAVISQKPSRDICQRGTSLTIQCQVDSQVTMMFWYRQQPGQSLTLIATANQGSEATYESGFVIDKFPISRPNLTFSTLTVSNMSPEDSSIYLCSPQGLGEDYYGYTFGSGTRLTVV.

A word on this clonotype: This may arise from a read error, as a much more abundant clone is one base away. This chain uses TRBV7-9 with TRBJ2-1; D remains unclear. CDR1 and CDR2 (germline): SEHNR, FQNEAQ (reference sequence). This CDR3 region has 12 residues. Here the CDR3 reads CACSQDYNEQFF. CDR3 DNA: TGTGCCTGCAGTCAGGACTACAATGAGCAGTTCTTC.

By share, this clonotype counts as medium-sized. This chain connects TRBV7-8 to TRBJ2-1; unclear D gene. The germline CDR1 and CDR2 sequences are SGHVS and FQNEAQ. This CDR3 region has 15 residues. V dropped 5 bases and J dropped 10 bases, with 21 bases sitting between them. The CDR3 protein is CASSPLDRVDPEQFF. The DNA of the CDR3 is TGTGCCAGCAGCCCGCTGGATCGCGTCGATCCCGAGCAGTTCTTC.

In this sample, this clonotype turned up many times. V and J are TRBV19 and TRBJ1-5; D perhaps matches TRBD1 (5 bases). The germline CDR1 and CDR2 sequences are LNHDA and SQIVND (reference sequence). This CDR3 is built from 14 residues. V lost 3 bases to trimming and J lost 6 bases, with 12 bases between them. The CDR3 sequence: CASSMRGISQPQHF. DNA of the CDR3: TGTGCCAGTAGTATGCGGGGGATCAGTCAGCCCCAGCATTTT.

In this sample, this clonotype turned up once. One end of the junction fails to match germline, which may point to a read error. The chain recombines TRBV5-3 with TRBJ1-1; D remains ambiguous. TRBV5-3 carries the ORF label, with uncertain function. CDR3 length: 13 residues. The CDR3 region is CASSFKVGRGAFF. Here the CDR3 DNA reads TGTGCCAGCAGCTTCAAAGTAGGGCGGGGAGCTTTCTTT.

Concerning this clonotype itself: A much larger clone differs from this one at a single base, so this may be a read error. The CDR3 sequence is CTSSPPGTGGLYGYTF. For the CDR3, the DNA is TGTACCAGCAGTCCCCCCGGGACTGGAGGTCTCTATGGCTACACCTTC. V usage is TRBV11-3 and J usage is TRBJ1-2, with a weak D call TRBD1 (5 bases). The CDR3 runs to 16 residues. CDR1 and CDR2 from the germline V gene are SGHNT and YENEEA.

The chain uses TRBV2 and TRBJ2-7; possibly TRBD2 for D (5 bases). The CDR3 contains 12 residues. Germline-derived CDR1 and CDR2 are SNHLY and FYNNEI. The V end was cut by 8 bases, the J end by 1 base, with 9 bases between. The DNA of the CDR3 is TGTGCCAGCCGCGGGTTATCCTACGAGCAGTACTTC. Amino acid sequence: CASRGLSYEQYF.

This clonotype was recorded many times. This rearrangement joins TRBV9 to TRBJ1-1; TRBD1 matches at 12 bases. The CDR3 has 18 residues. The germline V gene has CDR1 SGDLS and CDR2 YYNGEE. V lost 4 bases to trimming and J lost 3 bases; unmatched junction nucleotides: 13. CDR3 protein: CASSPREGTGGRDTEAFF. The CDR3 DNA sequence: TGTGCCAGCAGCCCGAGAGAAGGGACAGGGGGCAGGGACACTGAAGCTTTCTTT.

In this sample, this clonotype is medium-sized. The chain combines TRBV20-1 with TRBJ2-7; D is unresolved. The V end lost 4 bases, the J end lost 4 bases, and 17 bases lay between the germline ends. The germline V gene encodes CDR1 DFQATT and CDR2 SNEGSKA (reference sequence). This CDR3 has 14 residues. CDR3 sequence (DNA): TGCAGTGCTAAACCCCGCAGTCTGGGGTACGAGCAGTACTTC. Encoded protein: CSAKPRSLGYEQYF.

This clonotype is medium-sized (0.01 to 0.1%) within its sample. The chain joins TRBV7-6 to TRBJ2-7; 10 bases are a match to TRBD1. The germline V gene encodes CDR1 SGHVS and CDR2 FNYEAQ. J was trimmed by 2 bases and V by 5 bases; bases with no gene match: 3. The CDR3 totals 14 residues. In DNA, the CDR3 is TGTGCCAGCAGCCCCGGGACAGGGGCCTACGAGCAGTACTTC. Translating it yields CASSPGTGAYEQYF.

Notes on this clonotype: A read error may explain this, as a much larger clone is one base away. The chain carries TRBV6-6 and TRBJ2-5, with a possible D match to TRBD2 (6 bases). This CDR3 has 14 amino acids. Germline-derived CDR1 and CDR2 are MNHNY and SVGAGI (reference sequence). CDR3 sequence: CASSQRGMQESQYF. DNA of the CDR3: TGTGCCAGCAGCCAACGCGGGATGCAAGAGTCCCAGTACTTC.

This clonotype has at least ten counts. This chain uses TRBV11-2 with TRBJ2-1; D remains unclear. The CDR3 consists of 13 residues. Trimming shortened V by 1 base and J by 1 base, and 2 bases separated the two germline ends. Per the germline V gene, CDR1 is SGHAT and CDR2 is FQNNGV. The CDR3 here is CASSLASYNEQFF. CDR3 nucleotide sequence: TGTGCCAGCAGCTTAGCTTCCTACAATGAGCAGTTCTTC. Full variable domain (rest looked up from reference TRBV11-2 and TRBJ2-1): EAGVAQSPRYKIIEKRQSVAFWCNPISGHATLYWYQQILGQGPKLLIQFQNNGVVDDSQLPKDRFSAERLKGVDSTLKIQPAKLEDSAVYLCASSLASYNEQFFGPGTRLTVL.

V and J are TRBV29-1 and TRBJ1-1; D is ambiguous. The CDR3 contains 13 residues. Germline assignment: CDR1 SQVTM and CDR2 ANQGSEA. V was shortened by 4 bases and J by 0 bases, with 9 bases between the two germline ends. The CDR3 loop is CSVGVLMNTEAFF. DNA of the CDR3: TGCAGCGTTGGCGTCCTAATGAACACTGAAGCTTTCTTT.